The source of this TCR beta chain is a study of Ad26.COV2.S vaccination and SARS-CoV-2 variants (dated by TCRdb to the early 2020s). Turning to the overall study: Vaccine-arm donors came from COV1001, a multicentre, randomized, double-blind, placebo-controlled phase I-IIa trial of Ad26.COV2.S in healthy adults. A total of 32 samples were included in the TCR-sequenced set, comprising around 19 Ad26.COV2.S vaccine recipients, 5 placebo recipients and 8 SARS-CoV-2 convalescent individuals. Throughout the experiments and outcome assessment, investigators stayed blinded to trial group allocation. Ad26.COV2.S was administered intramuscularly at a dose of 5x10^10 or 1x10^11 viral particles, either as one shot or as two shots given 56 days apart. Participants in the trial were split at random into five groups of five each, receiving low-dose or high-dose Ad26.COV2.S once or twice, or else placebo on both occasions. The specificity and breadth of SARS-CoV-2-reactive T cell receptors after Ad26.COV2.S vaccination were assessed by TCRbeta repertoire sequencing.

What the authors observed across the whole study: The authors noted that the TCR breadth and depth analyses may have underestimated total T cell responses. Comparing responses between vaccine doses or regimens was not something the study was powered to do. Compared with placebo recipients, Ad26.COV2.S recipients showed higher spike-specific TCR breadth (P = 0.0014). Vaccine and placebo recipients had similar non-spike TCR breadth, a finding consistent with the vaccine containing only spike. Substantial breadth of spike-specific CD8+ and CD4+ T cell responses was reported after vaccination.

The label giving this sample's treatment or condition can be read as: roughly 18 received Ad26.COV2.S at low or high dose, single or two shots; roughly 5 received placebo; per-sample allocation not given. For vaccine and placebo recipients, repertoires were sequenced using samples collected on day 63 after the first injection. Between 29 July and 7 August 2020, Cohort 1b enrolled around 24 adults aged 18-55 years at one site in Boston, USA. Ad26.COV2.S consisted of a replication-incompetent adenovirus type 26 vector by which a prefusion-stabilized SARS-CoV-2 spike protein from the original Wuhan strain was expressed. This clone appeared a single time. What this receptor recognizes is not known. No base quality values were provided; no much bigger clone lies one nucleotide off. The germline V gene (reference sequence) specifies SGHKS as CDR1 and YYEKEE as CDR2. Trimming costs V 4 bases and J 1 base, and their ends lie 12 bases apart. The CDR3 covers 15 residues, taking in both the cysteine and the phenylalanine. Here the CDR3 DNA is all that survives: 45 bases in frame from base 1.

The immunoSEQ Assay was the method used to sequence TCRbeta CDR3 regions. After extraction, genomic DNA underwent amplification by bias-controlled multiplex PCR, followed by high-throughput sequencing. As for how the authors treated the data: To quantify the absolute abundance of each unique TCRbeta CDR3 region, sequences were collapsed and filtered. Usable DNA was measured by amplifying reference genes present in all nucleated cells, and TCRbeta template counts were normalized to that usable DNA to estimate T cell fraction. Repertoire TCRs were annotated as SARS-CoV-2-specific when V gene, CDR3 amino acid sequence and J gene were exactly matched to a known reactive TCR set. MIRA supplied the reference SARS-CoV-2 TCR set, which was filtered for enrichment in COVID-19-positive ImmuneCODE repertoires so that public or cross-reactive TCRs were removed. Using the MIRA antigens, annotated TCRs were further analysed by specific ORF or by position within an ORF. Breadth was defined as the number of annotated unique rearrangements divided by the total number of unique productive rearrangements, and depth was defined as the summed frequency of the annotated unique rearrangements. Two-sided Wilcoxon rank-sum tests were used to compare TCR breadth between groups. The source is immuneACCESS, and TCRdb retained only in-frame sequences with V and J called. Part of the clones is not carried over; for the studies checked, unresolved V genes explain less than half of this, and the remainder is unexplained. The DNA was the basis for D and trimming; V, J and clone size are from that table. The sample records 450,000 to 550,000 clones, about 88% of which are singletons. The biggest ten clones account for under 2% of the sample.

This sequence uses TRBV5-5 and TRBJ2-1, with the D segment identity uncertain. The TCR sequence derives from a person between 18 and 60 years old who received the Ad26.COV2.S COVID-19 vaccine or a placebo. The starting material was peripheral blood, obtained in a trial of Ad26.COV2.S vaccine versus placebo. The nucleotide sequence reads TGTGCCAGCAGCCCCGCGCCCGGATCCTACAATGAGCAGTTCTTC. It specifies CASSPAPGSYNEQFF.